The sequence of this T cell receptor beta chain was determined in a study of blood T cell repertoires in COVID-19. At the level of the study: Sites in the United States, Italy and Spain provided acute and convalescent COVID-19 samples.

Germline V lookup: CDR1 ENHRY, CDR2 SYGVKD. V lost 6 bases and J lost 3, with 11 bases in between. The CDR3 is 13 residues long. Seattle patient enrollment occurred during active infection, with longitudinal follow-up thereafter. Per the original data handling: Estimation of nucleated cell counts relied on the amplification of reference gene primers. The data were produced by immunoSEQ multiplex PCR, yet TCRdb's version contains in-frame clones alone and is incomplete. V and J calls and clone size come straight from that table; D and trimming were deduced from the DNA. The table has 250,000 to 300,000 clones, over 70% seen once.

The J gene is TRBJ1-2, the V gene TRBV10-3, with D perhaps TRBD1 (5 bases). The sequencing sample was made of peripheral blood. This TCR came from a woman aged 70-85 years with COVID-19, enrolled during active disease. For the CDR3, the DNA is TGTGCCATCAGAACAGGCGGCGACTATGGCTACACCTTC. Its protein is CAIRTGGDYGYTF.